A single sample gave rise to the 31 T cell receptor beta chains below, sequenced in a study of cytomegalovirus exposure and HLA in healthy donors (TCRdb year 2017). The method was the immunoSEQ multiplex PCR assay. For the multiplex PCR, a mixture combining 60 forward primers for TCR Vbeta segments and 13 reverse primers for TCR Jbeta segments was used. Drawn from immuneACCESS, this table holds only the in-frame rearrangements with V and J called that TCRdb kept. Clones are partly lost; checked studies trace under half to an unresolved V gene and leave the rest unexplained. The table for this sample lists 100,000 to 120,000 clones; 82% of them were counted only once. 2.5% of the sample lies in the top ten. Sequenced material: PBMCs. These receptors were obtained from a woman aged 18 to 35 in good health and CMV-seronegative.

This chain uses TRBV28 with TRBJ1-5; no clear D gene. This CDR3 region has 16 residues. Trimming took off 5 bases at V and 7 bases at J, with 21 bases between the two ends. Germline V gene sequence: CDR1 MDHEN, CDR2 SYDVKM. CDR3 sequence: CASSPDYAGLKQPQHF. The CDR3 DNA follows: TGTGCCAGCAGTCCGGATTATGCTGGGCTAAAGCAGCCCCAGCATTTT.

This chain connects TRBV18 to TRBJ2-3; 7 bases map to TRBD1. CDR3 length: 16 amino acids. CDR1 is KGHSH, CDR2 LQKENI, per germline. The junction had 10 bases not matched to a gene; V was cut back by 3 bases and J by 4 bases. In DNA, the CDR3 is TGTGCCAGCTCACCCCTACCCGTAACAGGGGCAGATACGCAGTATTTT. Protein: CASSPLPVTGADTQYF. Full variable domain (rest looked up from reference TRBV18 and TRBJ2-3): NAGVMQNPRHLVRRRGQEARLRCSPMKGHSHVYWYRQLPEEGLKFMVYLQKENIIDESGMPKERFSAEFPKEGPSILRIQQVVRGDSAAYFCASSPLPVTGADTQYFGPGTRLTVL.

This clone was picked up a small number of times. J is TRBJ2-2 and V is TRBV4-3; D is uncertain. Deletions cut 0 bases from V and 4 bases from J, with 9 bases between. CDR3 size: 15 residues. CDR1 is LGHNA, CDR2 YSLEER, per germline. The CDR3 DNA sequence: TGCGCCAGCAGCCAAGATCTTACCGGCACCGGGGAGCTGTTTTTT. Its translation is CASSQDLTGTGELFF.

This chain joins TRBV28 and TRBJ2-7; TRBD2 agrees at 9 bases. The germline CDR1 and CDR2 sequences are MDHEN and SYDVKM. The junction had 10 bases not matched to a gene; V was cut back by 3 bases and J by 7 bases. The CDR3 consists of 15 residues. This chain's CDR3 is CASSLNLAGHGEQYV. CDR3 nucleotides: TGTGCCAGCAGTTTGAATCTAGCGGGGCATGGTGAGCAGTACGTC.

This rearrangement joins TRBV18 to TRBJ1-1, with D uncertain. Between the trimmed V and J ends, which lost 8 bases and 1 base, there was a span of 14 bases. CDR3 length equals 14 residues. Germline CDR1 is KGHSH and CDR2 is LQKENI. CDR3 coding DNA: TGTGCCAGCATAAACCCAGGCGCGAACACTGAAGCTTTCTTT. It encodes CASINPGANTEAFF.

This chain uses TRBV4-1 with TRBJ1-4; D is ambiguous. This CDR3 has 15 amino acids. CDR1 MGHRA and CDR2 YSYEKL come from the germline V gene. Between the trimmed V and J ends, which lost 7 bases and 8 bases, there was a span of 20 bases. CDR3 amino acids: CASTDYRTRSEKLFF. The CDR3 nucleotides are TGCGCCAGCACCGACTATCGGACCAGAAGCGAAAAACTGTTTTTT.

The CDR3 here is CASSDPGTGPYGYTF. CDR3 coding DNA: TGTGCCAGCAGTGATCCCGGGACAGGTCCCTATGGCTACACCTTC. The V and J genes are TRBV25-1 and TRBJ1-2; 8 bases align to TRBD1. Germline CDR1 and CDR2: MGHDK and SYGVNS. The CDR3 runs to 15 residues. After removal of 3 bases from V and 4 bases from J, the junction contained 7 bases not matched to a gene.

This chain uses TRBV27 with TRBJ2-1; D possibly corresponds to TRBD2 (5 bases). Germline lookup yields CDR1 MNHEY and CDR2 SMNVEV (reference sequence). V was shortened by 4 bases and J by 5 bases, with 9 bases between the two germline ends. CDR3 length: 13 residues. The CDR3 spells CASSSGLNNEQFF. In nucleotides, the CDR3 is TGTGCCAGCAGTTCCGGACTCAACAATGAGCAGTTCTTC.

The gene calls are TRBV5-1 and TRBJ2-1; 9 nucleotides match TRBD1. Germline values: CDR1 SGHRS, CDR2 YFSETQ. V lost 4 bases to trimming and J lost 3 bases; unmatched junction nucleotides: 8. CDR3 length: 16 amino acids. CDR3 sequence (DNA): TGCGCCAGCAGCGCTAAATCGGGACAGGGCTACAATGAGCAGTTCTTC. The encoded protein is CASSAKSGQGYNEQFF.

Points on this clone: The limits of the CDR3 on the DNA are not certain, so only TCRdb's listed CDR3 is given. The chain uses TRBV7-9 and TRBJ2-3; the listed D gene, TRBD1, was not tested against the DNA. The CDR3 sequence runs 16 residues, both termini included. CDR1 and CDR2 (germline): SEHNR, FQNEAQ (reference sequence). The CDR3 sequence is CASSFLWGQEKDTQYF.

The V call is TRBV28, the J call TRBJ2-2; 7 bases align to TRBD1. With 11 bases clipped from V and 6 bases from J, the junction kept 12 bases outside the gene matches. The length of the CDR3 is 14 residues. CDR1 and CDR2 from the germline V gene are MDHEN and SYDVKM. The CDR3 DNA reads as TGTGCCGTAACGCGAGGGGGCAGTGCCGGGGAGCTGTTTTTT. Protein sequence: CAVTRGGSAGELFF.

This chain joins TRBV5-6 and TRBJ1-6, with D hard to call. The CDR3 extends over 14 amino acids. The V gene's germline CDR1 is SGHDT and CDR2 YYEEEE. V lost 2 bases and J 7 bases, leaving 10 bases between the germline ends. CDR3 bases: TGTGCCAGCAGCTTTCCGGGAGGAAATTCACCCCTCCACTTT. This encodes CASSFPGGNSPLHF.

The rearrangement uses TRBV4-3 and TRBJ1-2, with D uncertain. The CDR3 runs to 14 residues. Germline V gene lookup returns CDR1 LGHNA and CDR2 YSLEER. V lost 4 bases and J 8 bases, leaving 17 bases between the germline ends. This CDR3 is CASSPRPYRGGYTF. DNA for the CDR3: TGCGCCAGCAGCCCCCGGCCCTATCGCGGAGGCTACACCTTC.

The chain joins TRBV19 to TRBJ1-1; the D gene is possibly TRBD1 (5 bases). This CDR3 comprises 15 residues. The V gene's germline CDR1 is LNHDA and CDR2 SQIVND (reference sequence). The V end was cut by 3 bases, the J end by 1 base, with 12 bases between. Here the CDR3 reads CASSMIGQGNTEAFF. The DNA of the CDR3 is TGTGCCAGTAGTATGATAGGCCAGGGGAACACTGAAGCTTTCTTT. Drawing the rest from reference TRBV19 and TRBJ1-1, the complete variable domain is DGGITQSPKYLFRKEGQNVTLSCEQNLNHDAMYWYRQDPGQGLRLIYYSQIVNDFQKGDIAEGYSVSREKKESFPLTVTSAQKNPTAFYLCASSMIGQGNTEAFFGQGTRLTVV.

A note on this clone: Different DNA sequences within this sample yield the same CDR3. The CDR3 reads CASIRGNTIYF. Here the CDR3 DNA reads TGTGCCAGCATCAGGGGAAACACCATATATTTT. The chain has TRBV6-1 and TRBJ1-3; D unresolved. CDR3 length equals 11 residues. With 7 bases removed from V and 4 bases from J, the gap between germline ends came to 5 bases. Germline CDR1 reads MNHNS; CDR2 reads SASEGT.

V is TRBV18 and J is TRBJ2-5; no definite D call. V shed 3 bases and J shed 4 bases, with 15 bases lying between them. Germline V CDR1 and CDR2: KGHSH, LQKENI. The CDR3 is 15 amino acids. DNA of the CDR3: TGTGCCAGCTCACCGCTACCTGAGTCGGGAGAGACCCAGTACTTC. Residues: CASSPLPESGETQYF.

The CDR3 DNA sequence: TGTGCCAGCAGCCAGGGGACTAATGAAAAACTGTTTTTT. This sequence encodes CASSQGTNEKLFF. The chain has TRBV11-2 and TRBJ1-4, with a possible D match to TRBD1 (6 bases). V was cut by 5 bases and J by 2 bases, with 6 bases left in between. Germline CDR1 SGHAT, CDR2 FQNNGV. The CDR3 covers 13 residues.

As concerns this clone: Other DNA sequences within the sample encode an identical CDR3. The CDR3: CASSVEGGTEAFF. CDR3 DNA: TGTGCCAGCTCCGTTGAGGGCGGCACTGAAGCTTTCTTT. This chain joins TRBV6-1 and TRBJ1-1; D is unresolved. Germline lookup yields CDR1 MNHNS and CDR2 SASEGT. The CDR3 runs to 13 residues. Trimming shortened V by 8 bases and J by 4 bases, and 14 bases separated the two germline ends.

The genes are TRBV9 and TRBJ1-5; TRBD1 might be the D (5 bases). Germline loops: CDR1 SGDLS, CDR2 YYNGEE. The CDR3 length is 13 residues. Trimming removed 0 bases from V and 7 bases from J, with 8 bases in between. The CDR3 spells CASSVDGGQPQHF. The CDR3 bases are TGTGCCAGCAGCGTAGACGGGGGACAGCCCCAGCATTTT.

This chain connects TRBV7-2 to TRBJ2-7; 7 nucleotides align to TRBD1. Germline V gene sequence: CDR1 SGHTA, CDR2 FQGNSA. The CDR3 sequence is 14 residues long. Germline trimming cut 5 bases from V and 4 bases from J; bases unmatched to any gene: 8. As DNA, the CDR3 is TGTGCCAGCAGCCCCAAGACAGGGAAGTACGAGCAGTACTTC. This codes for CASSPKTGKYEQYF.

This rearrangement joins TRBV7-9 to TRBJ1-2; 8 bases line up with TRBD1. Germline CDR1 SEHNR, CDR2 FQNEAQ (reference sequence). Unmatched junction bases numbered 13, after V lost 6 bases and J lost 10 bases. The CDR3 runs 14 residues. This chain's CDR3 is CASRATGTGVSYTF. The CDR3 DNA reads TGTGCCAGCAGAGCTACCGGGACAGGAGTTTCCTACACCTTC.

The rearrangement links TRBV6-5 to TRBJ2-5; possible D gene TRBD1, 5 bases. CDR1 is MNHEY and CDR2 is SVGAGI in the germline V gene. This CDR3 is built from 13 residues. Trimming took off 6 bases at V and 3 bases at J, with 11 bases between the two ends. The CDR3 nucleotides are TGTGCCAGCAGCCTCAGGGAAGAAGAGACCCAGTACTTC. Encoded protein: CASSLREEETQYF.

V and J are TRBV12-5 and TRBJ2-1, with TRBD1 identical over 7 bases. There are 15 residues in the CDR3. Losses at the gene ends were 1 base for V and 4 bases for J; bases not matched to a gene: 4. Germline assignment: CDR1 LGHNT and CDR2 FRNRAP. The CDR3 DNA follows: TGTGCTAGTGGTTTGGACAGGGGTGGTTACAATGAGCAGTTCTTC. It codes for CASGLDRGGYNEQFF.

J is TRBJ2-6 and V is TRBV5-1; the match to TRBD1 covers 11 bases. Germline loops: CDR1 SGHRS, CDR2 YFSETQ. This CDR3 spans 18 amino acids. The V segment lost 0 bases and the J segment 0 bases; nucleotides outside the gene matches: 2. CDR3 residues: CASSLAGQGASGANVLTF. Written as DNA, the CDR3 is TGCGCCAGCAGCTTGGCCGGACAGGGGGCCTCTGGGGCCAACGTCCTGACTTTC.

The rearrangement links TRBV5-1 to TRBJ2-1; TRBD2 matches at 9 bases. The trim removed 0 bases at V and 7 bases at J, leaving 5 bases unmatched. Germline V gives CDR1 SGHRS, CDR2 YFSETQ. The CDR3 consists of 15 residues. Here the CDR3 DNA reads TGCGCCAGCAGCTTGGCCGGGACTAGCAGAAATGAGCAGTTCTTC. It codes for CASSLAGTSRNEQFF. The variable domain in full, with the rest retrieved from reference TRBV5-1 and TRBJ2-1, is KAGVTQTPRYLIKTRGQQVTLSCSPISGHRSVSWYQQTPGQGLQFLFEYFSETQRNKGNFPGRFSGRQFSNSRSEMNVSTLELGDSALYLCASSLAGTSRNEQFFGPGTRLTVL.

This chain connects TRBV7-2 to TRBJ2-3, with 8 bases matching TRBD2. The CDR3 sequence is 15 residues long. With 5 bases clipped from V and 6 bases from J, the junction kept 10 bases outside the gene matches. The V gene's germline CDR1 is SGHTA and CDR2 FQGNSA. The CDR3 is CASSQVGTRVDTQYF. The DNA of the CDR3 is TGTGCCAGCAGCCAGGTGGGGACTAGGGTGGATACGCAGTATTTT.

This clone was counted once. The rearrangement uses TRBV19 and TRBJ1-5; D gene ambiguous. With 4 bases removed from V and 0 bases from J, the gap between germline ends came to 16 bases. The CDR3 is made up of 17 amino acids. CDR1 is LNHDA and CDR2 is SQIVND in the germline V gene (reference sequence). This chain's CDR3 is CASSSTPGVYSNQPQHF. DNA for the CDR3: TGTGCCAGTAGTAGTACCCCAGGCGTTTATAGCAATCAGCCCCAGCATTTT.

V gene TRBV28 combines with J gene TRBJ1-2, with a possible D match to TRBD1 (5 bases). The germline CDR1 and CDR2 sequences are MDHEN and SYDVKM. The CDR3 totals 13 residues. V was shortened by 2 bases and J by 4 bases, with 8 bases between the two germline ends. CDR3 nucleotide sequence: TGTGCCAGCAGTTTAGTAGGGGCCTATGGCTACACCTTC. It yields the protein CASSLVGAYGYTF.

A few counts support this clone. The chain recombines TRBV5-1 with TRBJ2-5, with TRBD1 as a possible D gene (6 bases). Germline V gene data show CDR1 as SGHRS and CDR2 as YFSETQ. CDR3 size: 14 residues. V was clipped by 7 bases and J by 1 base, with 14 bases between them. The CDR3 reads CASRGHYSQETQYF. The CDR3 nucleotides read TGCGCCAGCCGGGGACACTATTCCCAAGAGACCCAGTACTTC.

V gene TRBV11-2 combines with J gene TRBJ2-2; TRBD2 matches 10 bases. The CDR3 runs to 16 residues. The ends lost 5 bases at V and 3 bases at J; junction bases unmatched: 6. Looked up from germline, CDR1 is SGHAT and CDR2 is FQNNGV. The CDR3 spells CASSPAGGADTGELFF. CDR3 DNA sequence: TGTGCCAGCAGCCCAGCGGGGGGGGCGGACACCGGGGAGCTGTTTTTT.

The rearrangement uses TRBV6-4 and TRBJ2-2; 11 bases are a match to TRBD2. J lost 4 bases, V lost 6 bases, and 4 bases had no gene match. CDR3 length: 15 amino acids. Germline V CDR1 and CDR2: MRHNA, SNTAGT. The CDR3 region is CASRTLAGGTGELFF. The CDR3 DNA is TGTGCCAGCAGAACTCTAGCGGGGGGCACCGGGGAGCTGTTTTTT.